These 11 T cell receptor beta chains came from one sample sequenced in a study of blood T cell repertoires in COVID-19. Assay: immunoSEQ multiplex PCR; the TCRdb copy retains only in-frame clones and omits some. Of approximately 69,000 clones in the sample, approximately 86% are singletons; the top ten hold around 10%. The sample comprised peripheral blood. All receptors derive from a human donor in a cohort sampled during active COVID-19.

The V call is TRBV7-2, the J call TRBJ2-7, with 12 nucleotides matching TRBD1. The CDR3 runs 15 residues. J was trimmed by 3 bases and V by 5 bases; bases with no gene match: 5. From germline, CDR1 is SGHTA and CDR2 FQGNSA. CDR3 residues: CASSAGQGARYEQYF. CDR3 in DNA: TGTGCCAGCAGCGCGGGACAGGGGGCGCGCTACGAGCAGTACTTC.

The chain recombines TRBV6-1 with TRBJ2-4; D is perhaps TRBD2 (6 bases). Trimming pared 2 bases from V and 8 bases from J, leaving 7 bases between. The CDR3 is made up of 12 amino acids. Germline V lookup: CDR1 MNHNS, CDR2 SASEGT. Written as DNA, the CDR3 is TGTGCCAGCAGTGAATCGGGGGACATTCAGTACTTC. Its translation: CASSESGDIQYF.

The V call is TRBV7-5, the J call TRBJ2-3; the table assigns TRBD2, which was not confirmed against the DNA. TRBV7-5 is shown as a pseudogene. This CDR3 spans 13 amino acids. This chain's CDR3 is CVESWGDTDTQYF. The DNA for the CDR3 is TGTGTTGAATCATGGGGGGACACAGATACGCAGTATTTT.

The chain carries TRBV7-9 and TRBJ2-7; D is possibly TRBD2 (5 bases). V gave up 5 bases and J gave up 5 bases, with 16 bases separating them. From germline, CDR1 is SEHNR and CDR2 FQNEAQ (reference sequence). This CDR3 contains 14 residues. CDR3 protein: CASSHRGDGNEQYF. CDR3 nucleotide sequence: TGTGCCAGCAGCCACCGGGGAGATGGGAACGAGCAGTACTTC.

This clone turned up a few times. The chain combines TRBV19 with TRBJ1-6; 10 positions agree with TRBD1. The length of the CDR3 is 13 residues. The ends lost 7 bases at V and 9 bases at J; junction bases unmatched: 3. The germline CDR1 and CDR2 sequences are LNHDA and SQIVND (reference sequence). The CDR3 nucleotides read TGTGCCAGTACTAGGGACAGGGGTTCACCCCTCCACTTT. It encodes CASTRDRGSPLHF.

This clone was seen only a few times. The rearrangement uses TRBV3-1 (or the pseudogene TRBV3-2) and TRBJ2-7; D uncertain. The V and J ends lost 4 bases and 3 bases respectively, with 7 bases between them. Germline CDR1 reads LGHDT; CDR2 reads YNNKEL (reference sequence). CDR3 length equals 12 residues. For the CDR3, the DNA is TGTGCCAGCAGCCCCACGGGCTACGAGCAGTACTTC. It yields the protein CASSPTGYEQYF.

The V gene is TRBV6-6, the J gene TRBJ2-1; the match to TRBD1 covers 7 bases. Germline trimming cut 6 bases from V and 4 bases from J; bases unmatched to any gene: 9. CDR3 length: 15 amino acids. CDR1 is MNHNY and CDR2 is SVGAGI in the germline V gene (reference sequence). The CDR3: CASRRNSDRYNEQFF. The CDR3, as DNA: TGTGCCAGCAGACGAAACTCGGACAGGTACAATGAGCAGTTCTTC.

The chain employs TRBV10-3 and TRBJ2-1, with 7 bases that match TRBD1. Trimming at V came to 6 bases and at J to 4 bases, leaving 3 bases not matched to a gene. The germline CDR1 and CDR2 sequences are ENHRY and SYGVKD. The CDR3 sequence is 13 residues long. The CDR3 reads CAIRRDSYNEQFF. The CDR3 nucleotides are TGTGCCATCAGGAGGGACAGTTACAATGAGCAGTTCTTC.

The gene calls are TRBV7-9 and TRBJ2-7; a possible D gene is TRBD1 (6 bases). The CDR3 is 14 amino acids. Per the germline V gene, CDR1 is SEHNR and CDR2 is FQNEAQ (reference sequence). V was cut by 6 bases and J by 0 bases, with 12 bases left in between. The CDR3 protein is CASRNRDNSYEQYF. For the CDR3, the DNA is TGTGCCAGCAGGAACCGGGACAACTCCTACGAGCAGTACTTC.

The chain combines TRBV5-1 with TRBJ1-6; D may be TRBD1 (6 bases). The CDR3 has 15 amino acids. CDR1 is SGHRS and CDR2 is YFSETQ in the germline V gene. V was shortened by 5 bases and J by 6 bases, with 15 bases between the two germline ends. This CDR3 reads CASRPRQDLNSPLHF. In DNA form, the CDR3 reads TGCGCCAGCAGACCGAGACAGGACCTTAATTCACCCCTCCACTTT.

V gene TRBV10-2 combines with J gene TRBJ1-1, with TRBD1 matching over 7 bases. Germline V gene lookup returns CDR1 WSHSY and CDR2 SAAADI. The CDR3 extends over 14 amino acids. V was pared by 5 bases and J by 4 bases, with 7 bases of the junction left unmatched. CDR3: CASSRQGFGTEAFF. CDR3 in DNA: TGCGCCAGCAGTCGACAGGGTTTCGGCACTGAAGCTTTCTTT.